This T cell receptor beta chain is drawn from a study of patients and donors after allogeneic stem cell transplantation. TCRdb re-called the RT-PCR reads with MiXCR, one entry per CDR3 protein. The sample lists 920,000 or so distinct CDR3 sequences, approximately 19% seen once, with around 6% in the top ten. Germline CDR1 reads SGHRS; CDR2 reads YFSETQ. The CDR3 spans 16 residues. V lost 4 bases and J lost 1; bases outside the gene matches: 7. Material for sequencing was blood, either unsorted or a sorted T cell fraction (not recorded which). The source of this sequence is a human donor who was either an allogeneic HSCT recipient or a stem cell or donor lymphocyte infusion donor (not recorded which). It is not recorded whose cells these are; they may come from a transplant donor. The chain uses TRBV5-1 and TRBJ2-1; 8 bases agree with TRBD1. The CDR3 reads CASSTSQGASYNEQFF. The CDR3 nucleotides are TGCGCCAGCAGCACCTCCCAGGGGGCATCCTACAATGAGCAGTTCTTC.